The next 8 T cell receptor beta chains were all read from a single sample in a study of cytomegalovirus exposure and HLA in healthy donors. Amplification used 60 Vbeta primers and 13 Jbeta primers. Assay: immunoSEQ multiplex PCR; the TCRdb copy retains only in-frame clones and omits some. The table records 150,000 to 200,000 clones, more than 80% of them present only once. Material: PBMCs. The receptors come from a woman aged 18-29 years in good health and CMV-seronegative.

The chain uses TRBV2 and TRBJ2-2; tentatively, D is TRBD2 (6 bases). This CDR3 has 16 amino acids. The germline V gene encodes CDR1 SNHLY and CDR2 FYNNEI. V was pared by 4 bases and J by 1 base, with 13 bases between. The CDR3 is CASSAISSGNTGELFF. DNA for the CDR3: TGTGCCAGCAGTGCCATTAGTAGCGGGAACACCGGGGAGCTGTTTTTT.

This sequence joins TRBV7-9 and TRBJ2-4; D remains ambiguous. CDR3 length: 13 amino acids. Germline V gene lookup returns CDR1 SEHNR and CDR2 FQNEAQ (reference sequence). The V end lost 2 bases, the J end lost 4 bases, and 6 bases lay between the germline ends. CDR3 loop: CASSLIQKNIQYF. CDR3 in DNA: TGTGCCAGCAGCTTAATTCAGAAAAACATTCAGTACTTC.

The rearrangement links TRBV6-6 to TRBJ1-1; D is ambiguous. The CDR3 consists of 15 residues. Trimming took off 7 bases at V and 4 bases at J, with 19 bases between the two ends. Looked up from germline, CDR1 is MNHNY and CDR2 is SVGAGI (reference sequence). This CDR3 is CASTRGRQSSTEAFF. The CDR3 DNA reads TGTGCCAGCACCCGGGGTAGGCAGTCGTCCACTGAAGCTTTCTTT.

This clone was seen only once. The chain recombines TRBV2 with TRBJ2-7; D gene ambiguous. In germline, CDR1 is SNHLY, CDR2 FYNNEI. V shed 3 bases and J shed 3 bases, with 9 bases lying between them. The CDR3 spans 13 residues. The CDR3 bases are TGTGCCAGCAGTGATCCGCCTAGCTACGAGCAGTACTTC. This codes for CASSDPPSYEQYF.

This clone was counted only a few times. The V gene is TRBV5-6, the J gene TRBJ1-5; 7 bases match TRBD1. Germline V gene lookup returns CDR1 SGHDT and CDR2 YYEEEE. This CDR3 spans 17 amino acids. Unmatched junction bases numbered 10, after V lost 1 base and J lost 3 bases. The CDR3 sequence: CASSLWPNRGNNQPQHF. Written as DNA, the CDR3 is TGTGCCAGCAGCTTGTGGCCCAACAGGGGAAACAATCAGCCCCAGCATTTT. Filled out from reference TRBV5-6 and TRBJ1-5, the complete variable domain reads DAGVTQSPTHLIKTRGQQVTLRCSPKSGHDTVSWYQQALGQGPQFIFQYYEEEERQRGNFPDRFSGHQFPNYSSELNVNALLLGDSALYLCASSLWPNRGNNQPQHFGDGTRLSIL.

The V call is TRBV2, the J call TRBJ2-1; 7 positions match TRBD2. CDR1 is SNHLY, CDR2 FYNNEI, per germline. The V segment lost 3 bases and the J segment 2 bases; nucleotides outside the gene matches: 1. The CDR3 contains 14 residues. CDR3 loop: CASSERGTYNEQFF. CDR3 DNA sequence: TGTGCCAGCAGTGAGCGGGGGACCTACAATGAGCAGTTCTTC.

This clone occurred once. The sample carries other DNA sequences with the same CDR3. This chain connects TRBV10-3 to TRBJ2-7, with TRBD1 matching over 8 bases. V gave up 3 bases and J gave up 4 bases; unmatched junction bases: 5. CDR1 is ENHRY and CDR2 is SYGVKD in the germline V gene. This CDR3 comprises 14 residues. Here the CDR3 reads CAISEGTGGYEQYF. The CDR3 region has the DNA TGTGCCATCAGTGAAGGGACAGGTGGGTACGAGCAGTACTTC.

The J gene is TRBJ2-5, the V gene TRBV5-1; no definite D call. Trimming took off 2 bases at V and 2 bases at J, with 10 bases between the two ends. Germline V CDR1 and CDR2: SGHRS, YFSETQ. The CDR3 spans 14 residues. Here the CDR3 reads CASSFDEAQETQYF. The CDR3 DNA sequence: TGCGCCAGCAGCTTTGATGAAGCTCAAGAGACCCAGTACTTC.